Included here is one T cell receptor (beta chain) sequence, with context. The germline V gene encodes CDR1 SGHTA and CDR2 FQGNSA. The CDR3 runs to 11 residues. The V end lost 3 bases, the J end lost 5 bases, and 5 bases lay between the germline ends. The record originates from a study of blood T cell repertoires in COVID-19. Whole-study context: The samples span acute and convalescent COVID-19 from the United States, Italy and Spain.

Produced via immunoSEQ multiplex PCR; TCRdb's table is partial and in-frame only. The sample shows over 95,000 clones, 70% to 90% of them seen only once. This TCR came from a woman aged 45-65 years with acute or convalescent COVID-19. The chain has TRBV7-2 and TRBJ2-7; TRBD2 might be the D (5 bases). Material: peripheral blood. The DNA for the CDR3 is TGTGCCAGCAGCTTCGGGGACGAGCAGTACTTC. Translated: CASSFGDEQYF.